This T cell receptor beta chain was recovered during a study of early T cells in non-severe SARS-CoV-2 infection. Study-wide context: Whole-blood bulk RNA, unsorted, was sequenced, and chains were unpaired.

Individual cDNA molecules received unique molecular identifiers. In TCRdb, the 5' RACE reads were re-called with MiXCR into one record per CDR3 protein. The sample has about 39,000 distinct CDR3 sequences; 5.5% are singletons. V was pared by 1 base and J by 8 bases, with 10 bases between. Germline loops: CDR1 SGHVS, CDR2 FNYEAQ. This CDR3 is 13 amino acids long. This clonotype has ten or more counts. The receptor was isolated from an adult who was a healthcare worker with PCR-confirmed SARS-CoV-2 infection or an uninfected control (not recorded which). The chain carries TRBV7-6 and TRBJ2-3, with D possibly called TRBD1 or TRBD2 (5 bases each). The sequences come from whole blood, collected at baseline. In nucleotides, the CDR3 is TGTGCCAGCAGCTTAGAGAGGGGTCTTACGCAGTATTTT. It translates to CASSLERGLTQYF.